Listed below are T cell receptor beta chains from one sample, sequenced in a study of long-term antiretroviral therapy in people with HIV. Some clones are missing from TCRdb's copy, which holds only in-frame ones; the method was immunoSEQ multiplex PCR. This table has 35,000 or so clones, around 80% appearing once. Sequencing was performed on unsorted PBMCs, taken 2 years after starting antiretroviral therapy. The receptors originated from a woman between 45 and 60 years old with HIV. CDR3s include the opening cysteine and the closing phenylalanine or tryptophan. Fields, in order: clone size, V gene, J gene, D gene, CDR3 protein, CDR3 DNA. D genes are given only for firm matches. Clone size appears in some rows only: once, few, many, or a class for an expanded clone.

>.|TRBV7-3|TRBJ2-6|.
CASSLPGTGANVLTF
TGTGCCAGCAGCTTACCAGGGACCGGGGCCAACGTCCTGACTTTC
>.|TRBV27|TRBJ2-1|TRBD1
CASSLRDRGPEQFF
TGTGCCAGCAGTTTAAGGGACAGGGGTCCTGAGCAGTTCTTC
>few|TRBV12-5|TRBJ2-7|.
CASGLVMTESYEQYF
TGTGCTAGTGGTTTGGTAATGACGGAGTCCTACGAGCAGTACTTC
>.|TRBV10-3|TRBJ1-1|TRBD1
CAITIGQGNTEAFF
TGTGCCATCACCATCGGACAGGGAAACACTGAAGCTTTCTTT
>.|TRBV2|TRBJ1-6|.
CASSGAELSPLHF
TGTGCCAGCAGTGGGGCGGAATTATCACCCCTCCACTTT
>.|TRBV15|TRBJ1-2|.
CATSRDAGSEDLFF
TGTGCCACCAGCAGAGATGCCGGTTCGGAGGATCTCTTCTTC
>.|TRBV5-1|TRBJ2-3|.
CASPQGEADTQYF
TGCGCCAGCCCTCAGGGGGAGGCAGATACGCAGTATTTT
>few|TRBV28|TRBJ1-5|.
CASSLPTGINQPQHF
TGTGCCAGCAGTTTACCCACAGGTATCAATCAGCCCCAGCATTTT
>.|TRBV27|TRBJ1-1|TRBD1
CASSPEQGPIEAFF
TGTGCCAGCAGTCCCGAACAGGGGCCGATTGAAGCTTTCTTT
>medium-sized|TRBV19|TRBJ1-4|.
CASSSYSTPNEKLFF
TGTGCCAGTAGTAGCTACTCAACCCCAAATGAAAAACTGTTTTTT
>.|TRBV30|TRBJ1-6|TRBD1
CAWRHPTPGQGALLPLRSPLHF
TGTGCCTGGAGGCACCCCACTCCGGGACAGGGGGCATTATTACCCCTGAGGTCACCCCTCCACTTT
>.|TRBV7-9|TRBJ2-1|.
CASSLATGWDEQFF
TGTGCCAGCAGCTTAGCAACAGGCTGGGATGAGCAGTTCTTC
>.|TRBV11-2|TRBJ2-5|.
CASSLRAEETQYF
TGTGCCAGCAGCTTAAGGGCAGAAGAGACCCAGTACTTC
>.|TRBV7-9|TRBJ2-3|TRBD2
CASRNSGGWTDTQYF
TGTGCCAGCAGGAACAGCGGGGGGTGGACAGATACGCAGTATTTT
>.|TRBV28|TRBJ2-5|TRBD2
CASSPGLAGARGETQYF
TGTGCCAGCAGCCCAGGACTAGCGGGGGCGCGGGGGGAGACCCAGTACTTC
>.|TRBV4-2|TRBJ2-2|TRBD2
CASSQEERGGTGELFF
TGTGCCAGCAGCCAAGAGGAGCGGGGGGGCACCGGGGAGCTGTTTTTT
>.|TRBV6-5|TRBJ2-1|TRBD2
CASTQRGDNEQFF
TGTGCCAGCACCCAGCGGGGAGACAATGAGCAGTTCTTC
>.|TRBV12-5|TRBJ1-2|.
CASGLEGWGYTF
TGTGCTAGTGGTTTGGAGGGTTGGGGCTACACCTTC
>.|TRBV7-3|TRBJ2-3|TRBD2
CASSLTAGGPSTDTQYF
TGTGCCAGCAGCTTAACAGCGGGGGGCCCTAGCACAGATACGCAGTATTTT
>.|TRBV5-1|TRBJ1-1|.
CASSLAGAGTHRGAFF
TGCGCCAGCAGCTTGGCCGGGGCAGGAACACATCGGGGGGCTTTCTTT
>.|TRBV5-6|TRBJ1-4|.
CASSRRGVNEKLFF
TGTGCCAGCAGCAGAAGGGGGGTTAATGAAAAACTGTTTTTT
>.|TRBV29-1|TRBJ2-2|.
CSVERPDTGELFF
TGCAGCGTTGAACGACCGGACACCGGGGAGCTGTTTTTT
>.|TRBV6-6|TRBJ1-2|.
CASSYGEGSYGYTF
TGTGCCAGCAGTTATGGGGAAGGTAGCTATGGCTACACCTTC
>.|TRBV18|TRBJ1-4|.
CASSPQGTNEKLFF
TGTGCCAGCTCACCTCAGGGAACTAATGAAAAACTGTTTTTT
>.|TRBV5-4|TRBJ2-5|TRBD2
CASSLAPGLAETQYF
TGTGCCAGCAGCTTGGCCCCGGGACTAGCGGAGACCCAGTACTTC
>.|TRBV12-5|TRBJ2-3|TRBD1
CASGFGDRGADTQYF
TGTGCTAGTGGTTTCGGAGACAGGGGCGCAGATACGCAGTATTTT
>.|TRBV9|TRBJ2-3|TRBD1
CASSVAIRDRGPTDTQYF
TGTGCCAGCAGCGTAGCGATCCGGGACAGGGGGCCCACAGATACGCAGTATTTT
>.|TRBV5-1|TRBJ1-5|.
CASSLEAGSNQPQHF
TGCGCCAGCAGCTTGGAGGCGGGTAGCAATCAGCCCCAGCATTTT
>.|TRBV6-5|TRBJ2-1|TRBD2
CASSLLAGVGNEQFF
TGTGCCAGCAGTTTGTTAGCGGGGGTCGGGAATGAGCAGTTCTTC
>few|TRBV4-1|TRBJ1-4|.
CASSQDGPVDEKLFF
TGCGCCAGCAGCCAAGATGGACCGGTTGATGAAAAACTGTTTTTT